Below, 16 T cell receptor beta chains from the same sample are listed, as sequenced in a study of T cells after yellow fever vaccination. TCRdb ran MiXCR on the 5' RACE reads and lists one entry per CDR3 protein. This table has approximately 27,000 distinct CDR3 sequences, 5.5% appearing once. The sample in question was PBMCs, either bulk or a sorted T-cell subset (CD4+, CD8+, memory, or dextramer-sorted; not recorded which), obtained 15 days after the yellow fever booster vaccination. These receptors originate from a man younger than 45 who received the YFV17D yellow fever vaccine.

The table lists this clonotype with many counts. V gene TRBV12-3 or TRBV12-4 combines with J gene TRBJ2-1; D is undetermined. V gave up 7 bases and J gave up 6 bases, with 16 bases separating them. This CDR3 has 14 amino acids. The CDR3 reads CASTHTGLFNEQFF. The CDR3 DNA reads TGTGCCAGCACCCACACTGGATTGTTCAATGAGCAGTTCTTC.

This clonotype was detected many times. The J gene is TRBJ2-3, the V gene TRBV24-1; TRBD2 is a possible D gene (6 bases). V shed 7 bases and J shed 6 bases, with 13 bases lying between them. The CDR3 runs 13 residues. The V gene's germline CDR1 is KGHDR and CDR2 SFDVKD. CDR3 loop: CATSNPGVDTQYF. CDR3 DNA: TGTGCCACCAGCAACCCGGGGGTGGATACGCAGTATTTT.

This clonotype was detected ten times or more. The chain is built from TRBV20-1 and TRBJ1-2, with D unresolved. From germline, CDR1 is DFQATT and CDR2 SNEGSKA (reference sequence). This CDR3 has 13 residues. Trimming removed 3 bases at V and 7 bases at J, with 15 bases between. Written as DNA, the CDR3 is TGCAGTGCTAGGAGGGCGGATCCCAGTGGCTACACCTTC. Encoded protein: CSARRADPSGYTF.

In its sample, this clonotype was seen many times. This chain uses TRBV7-2 with TRBJ1-5, with D possibly matching TRBD1 (5 bases). The ends were cut back, 1 base at V and 7 bases at J, with 14 bases in the middle. There are 15 residues in the CDR3. Germline V gene sequence: CDR1 SGHTA, CDR2 FQGNSA. The CDR3 is CASSLGPGPRQPQHF. As DNA, the CDR3 is TGTGCCAGCAGCTTAGGTCCGGGGCCGAGGCAGCCCCAGCATTTT.

To note about this clonotype: A read error may be the cause here, since a much bigger clone is one base away. This sequence joins TRBV19 and TRBJ2-3; 8 bases match TRBD1. The CDR3 runs to 15 residues. The germline V gene has CDR1 LNHDA and CDR2 SQIVND (reference sequence). The junction had 7 bases not matched to a gene; V was cut back by 6 bases and J by 2 bases. The CDR3 reads CASSRRDRFTDTQYF. CDR3 DNA: TGTGCCAGTAGCAGACGGGACAGGTTCACAGATACGCAGTATTTT. The full variable domain, with the rest looked up from reference TRBV19 and TRBJ2-3, is DGGITQSPKYLFRKEGQNVTLSCEQNLNHDAMYWYRQDPGQGLRLIYYSQIVNDFQKGDIAEGYSVSREKKESFPLTVTSAQKNPTAFYLCASSRRDRFTDTQYFGPGTRLTVL.

This clonotype was counted ten times or more. The genes are TRBV20-1 and TRBJ2-7; TRBD1 agrees at 9 bases. The CDR3 extends over 13 amino acids. Germline V gene sequence: CDR1 DFQATT, CDR2 SNEGSKA (reference sequence). V gave up 3 bases and J gave up 6 bases; unmatched junction bases: 6. The CDR3 bases are TGCAGTGCTAGTATAGGACAGGGGTTCGAGCAGTACTTC. This gives the protein CSASIGQGFEQYF.

J is TRBJ2-5 and V is TRBV7-3; D is unresolved. In germline, CDR1 is SGHTA, CDR2 FQGTGA. Trimming removed 5 bases from V and 2 bases from J, with 9 bases in between. CDR3 length: 13 amino acids. The CDR3 loop reads CASSRSTQETQYF. DNA of the CDR3: TGTGCCAGCAGCCGCAGTACTCAAGAGACCCAGTACTTC. The entire variable domain, with the rest obtained from reference TRBV7-3 and TRBJ2-5, is as follows: GAGVSQTPSNKVTEKGKYVELRCDPISGHTALYWYRQSLGQGPEFLIYFQGTGAADDSGLPNDRFFAVRPEGSVSTLKIQRTERGDSAVYLCASSRSTQETQYFGPGTRLLVL.

At least ten counts were recorded for this clonotype. This chain uses TRBV4-3 with TRBJ2-4; tentatively, D is TRBD1 (7 bases). The CDR3 contains 17 residues. Germline V gives CDR1 LGHNA, CDR2 YSLEER. V lost 0 bases and J 0 bases, leaving 12 bases between the germline ends. The CDR3 sequence: CASSQERQGLAKNIQYF. CDR3 nucleotide sequence: TGCGCCAGCAGCCAAGAACGACAGGGACTAGCCAAAAACATTCAGTACTTC.

This clonotype occurred many times. This chain uses TRBV12-3 or TRBV12-4 with TRBJ2-1; 10 nucleotides line up with TRBD2. Germline trimming cut 3 bases from V and 7 bases from J; bases unmatched to any gene: 6. The CDR3 consists of 15 residues. CDR3 nucleotide sequence: TGTGCCAGCAGTTTCTTGGGTAGCGGGAGGAATGAGCAGTTCTTC. Translating it yields CASSFLGSGRNEQFF.

This clonotype has ten or more counts. The V call is TRBV7-2, the J call TRBJ1-5; D not certain. Germline values: CDR1 SGHTA, CDR2 FQGNSA. This CDR3 region has 16 residues. V dropped 2 bases and J dropped 0 bases, with 11 bases sitting between them. The CDR3, as DNA: TGTGCCAGCAGCTTACTCCCCGGGGATAGCAATCAGCCCCAGCATTTT. Translating gives CASSLLPGDSNQPQHF.

This clonotype was picked up many times. The rearrangement joins TRBV5-5 to TRBJ1-1; no reliable D call. V lost 4 bases, J lost 3 bases, and 10 bases lay in between. The CDR3 runs to 13 residues. The germline CDR1 and CDR2 sequences are SGHKS and YYEKEE (reference sequence). The CDR3 loop is CASSTVEDTEAFF. DNA of the CDR3: TGTGCCAGCAGCACGGTAGAGGACACTGAAGCTTTCTTT. Full variable domain (rest looked up from reference TRBV5-5 and TRBJ1-1): DAGVTQSPTHLIKTRGQQVTLRCSPISGHKSVSWYQQVLGQGPQFIFQYYEKEERGRGNFPDRFSARQFPNYSSELNVNALLLGDSALYLCASSTVEDTEAFFGQGTRLTVV.

The chain employs TRBV24-1 and TRBJ2-1; a weak D match, TRBD2 (5 bases). This CDR3 is built from 15 residues. Trimming shortened V by 3 bases and J by 6 bases, and 14 bases separated the two germline ends. Germline V gives CDR1 KGHDR, CDR2 SFDVKD. The CDR3 nucleotides read TGTGCCACCAGTGATATCTCGGACTCTTTCAATGAGCAGTTCTTC. Amino acids: CATSDISDSFNEQFF.

At least ten counts were recorded for this clonotype. This chain connects TRBV7-9 to TRBJ2-7; D is undetermined. Trimming removed 4 bases from V and 3 bases from J, with 4 bases in between. The CDR3 is 11 amino acids. Germline V CDR1 and CDR2: SEHNR, FQNEAQ (reference sequence). The CDR3 DNA reads TGTGCCAGCAGCTCAGTCTACGAGCAGTACTTC. It yields the protein CASSSVYEQYF.

This clonotype is labeled as medium-sized. The genes are TRBV7-9 and TRBJ2-5; D unresolved. Germline V CDR1 and CDR2: SEHNR, FQNEAQ (reference sequence). The germline V and J ends were trimmed by 1 base and 1 base, with 7 bases remaining between them. The CDR3 has 14 residues. The CDR3 DNA reads TGTGCCAGCAGCTTAGGACTCATCCAAGAGACCCAGTACTTC. It is translated as CASSLGLIQETQYF. Variable domain in full (rest from reference TRBV7-9 and TRBJ2-5): DTGVSQNPRHKITKRGQNVTFRCDPISEHNRLYWYRQTLGQGPEFLTYFQNEAQLEKSRLLSDRFSAERPKGSFSTLEIQRTEQGDSAMYLCASSLGLIQETQYFGPGTRLLVL.

By its share, this clonotype is medium-sized. The V call is TRBV9, the J call TRBJ2-5, with a tentative D call TRBD2 (6 bases). Trimming stripped 0 bases from V and 5 bases from J, with 11 bases between. This CDR3 is 14 amino acids long. Germline V gives CDR1 SGDLS, CDR2 YYNGEE. Written as DNA, the CDR3 is TGTGCCAGCAGCGTAGACGCGGGACGGGAGACCCAGTACTTC. Translation: CASSVDAGRETQYF.

This clonotype is medium-sized. The chain employs TRBV29-1 and TRBJ1-1; D gene ambiguous. V dropped 4 bases and J dropped 5 bases, with 14 bases sitting between them. CDR1 SQVTM and CDR2 ANQGSEA come from the germline V gene. This CDR3 has 13 amino acids. CDR3 nucleotide sequence: TGCAGCGTTGGCCTCGGCAGCCAAACTGAAGCTTTCTTT. It yields the protein CSVGLGSQTEAFF.